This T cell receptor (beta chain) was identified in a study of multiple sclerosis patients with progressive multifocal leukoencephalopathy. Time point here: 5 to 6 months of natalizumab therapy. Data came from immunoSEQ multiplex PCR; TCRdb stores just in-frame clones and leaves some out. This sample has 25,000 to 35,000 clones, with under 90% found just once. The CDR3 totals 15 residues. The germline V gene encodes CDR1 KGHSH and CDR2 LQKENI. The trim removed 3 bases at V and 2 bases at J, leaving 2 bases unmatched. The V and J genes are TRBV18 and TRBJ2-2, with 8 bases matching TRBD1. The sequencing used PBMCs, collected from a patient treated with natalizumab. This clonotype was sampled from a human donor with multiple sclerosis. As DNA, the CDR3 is TGTGCCAGCTCACCGGGACAGGCTAACACCGGGGAGCTGTTTTTT. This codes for CASSPGQANTGELFF.